The clone carrying this T cell receptor beta chain was counted only a few times. The target antigen is unknown. The CDR3 is 15 amino acids. V lost 4 bases, J lost 7 bases, and 18 bases lay in between. From germline, CDR1 is MNHEY and CDR2 SVGAGI. Libraries for TCR beta were made by quantitative 5'-RACE with molecular barcodes. MiXCR, run by TCRdb on the 5' RACE reads, gives a single entry per CDR3 protein. The table includes about 450,000 distinct CDR3 sequences, roughly 26% detected once. This sample stems from a study of CD8 T cells in ankylosing spondylitis. Study results and caveats: Earlier studies detected some motif variants in reactive arthritis synovial fluid and blood. Disease-associated clones were reportedly significantly overrepresented in matched ankylosing spondylitis synovial fluid. Made up of eight highly homologous variants, a TCR beta motif appeared characteristic of ankylosing spondylitis blood. Researchers report that disease-linked clones proved CD8+ and relatively rare in peripheral blood.

Sequencing was performed on blood, either unsorted or a sorted T cell fraction (not recorded which). J is TRBJ2-3 and V is TRBV6-5, with a tentative D call TRBD1 (6 bases). The sequence derives from a male donor with ankylosing spondylitis. The CDR3 nucleotides are TGTGCCAGCAGTTCCCATCACGGGGACATTTATACGCAGTATTTT. Residues: CASSSHHGDIYTQYF.